Here is one TCR beta chain with its context. Its matching antigen is unknown. The CDR3 sequence is 15 residues long. V lost 0 bases and J lost 0, with 7 bases in between. Germline values: CDR1 SGHTA, CDR2 FQGNSA. The source of the sample is a study of cytomegalovirus exposure and HLA in healthy donors. Study-wide results and caveats: Serostatus for CMV was the only available immune exposure information. TCR beta V segments were, for the most part, productive about 87% or about 30% of the time in an earlier analysis.

Use of 60 Vbeta and 13 Jbeta primers characterized the PCR. The protocol was immunoSEQ multiplex PCR, while the TCRdb copy is restricted to in-frame clones and leaves out a portion. The data contain about 120,000 clones, roughly 80% of them seen just once; the ten biggest clones take up around 2.7%. This TCR came from a woman aged 40-49 years in good health and CMV-seropositive. The J gene is TRBJ2-3, the V gene TRBV7-2, with unresolved D. The specimen was PBMCs. The CDR3: CASSLAGTSTDTQYF. The DNA for the CDR3 is TGTGCCAGCAGCTTAGCTGGCACAAGCACAGATACGCAGTATTTT.